A single sample gave rise to the 27 T cell receptor beta chains below, sequenced in a study of shared clonotypes between healthy human individuals (dated by TCRdb to 2020 to 2022). Libraries were prepared through the immunoSEQ multiplex PCR assay. TCRdb carries this immuneACCESS record with in-frame sequences only. Its versions omit some clonotypes, under half of them owing to an unresolved V gene in the studies checked, with the rest unexplained. For this sample the table gives some 500,000 clones, of which approximately 94% were detected only once. The ten top clones hold about 0.06% of the sample. Sequenced sample: naive CD4+ T cells sorted from blood. Read against the paper, the sample's cell subset or site label means: CD45RA+ positively selected. These receptor sequences come from a woman aged 25-40 years in good health.

This sequence joins TRBV11-2 and TRBJ2-5; 9 bases align to TRBD1. Trimming took 4 bases from V and 4 from J; bases not matched to a gene: 10. CDR1 is SGHAT, CDR2 FQNNGV, per germline. This CDR3 comprises 16 residues. The CDR3 DNA reads as TGTGCCAGCAGCTCCTGGACAGGGGCGATCGGAGAGACCCAGTACTTC. Translating gives CASSSWTGAIGETQYF.

The chain carries TRBV28 and TRBJ1-3; D is unclear. The CDR3 is 17 residues long. Germline CDR1 and CDR2: MDHEN and SYDVKM. The germline V and J ends were trimmed by 3 bases and 0 bases, with 15 bases remaining between them. CDR3 nucleotide sequence: TGTGCCAGCAGTTTTTTTGGGCCCGGGCTCTCTGGAAACACCATATATTTT. This sequence encodes CASSFFGPGLSGNTIYF. The variable domain in full, completed from reference TRBV28 and TRBJ1-3, reads DVKVTQSSRYLVKRTGEKVFLECVQDMDHENMFWYRQDPGLGLRLIYFSYDVKMKEKGDIPEGYSVSREKKERFSLILESASTNQTSMYLCASSFFGPGLSGNTIYFGEGSWLTVV.

The rearrangement links TRBV5-4 to TRBJ2-7, with 9 nucleotides matching TRBD1. J was trimmed by 6 bases and V by 4 bases; bases with no gene match: 11. Germline assignment: CDR1 SGHNT and CDR2 YYREEE (reference sequence). CDR3 length: 15 residues. This CDR3 reads CASSAGGTGISEQYF. CDR3 in DNA: TGTGCCAGCAGCGCTGGCGGGACAGGGATTTCCGAGCAGTACTTC. The full variable domain, rest sourced from reference TRBV5-4 and TRBJ2-7, is ETGVTQSPTHLIKTRGQQVTLRCSSQSGHNTVSWYQQALGQGPQFIFQYYREEENGRGNFPPRFSGLQFPNYSSELNVNALELDDSALYLCASSAGGTGISEQYFGPGTRLTVT.

The chain combines TRBV11-1 with TRBJ1-2; D is ambiguous. The CDR3 spans 12 residues. Trimming cost V 4 bases and J 8 bases, with 11 bases left between them. Germline CDR1 is SGHAT and CDR2 is FQDESV (reference sequence). DNA of the CDR3: TGTGCCAGCAGCTATCAAGGGAGAGGCTACACCTTC. It codes for CASSYQGRGYTF.

This chain uses TRBV5-1 with TRBJ2-7, with D maybe TRBD1 (7 bases). The CDR3 sequence is 18 residues long. Germline CDR1 and CDR2: SGHRS and YFSETQ. V lost 3 bases and J lost 4, with 26 bases in between. The CDR3 spells CASSSSGDRYGFSYEQYF. The DNA for the CDR3 is TGCGCCAGCAGCTCCTCGGGGGACAGATATGGGTTCTCGTACGAGCAGTACTTC. Looking up the rest from reference TRBV5-1 and TRBJ2-7 gives the full variable domain: KAGVTQTPRYLIKTRGQQVTLSCSPISGHRSVSWYQQTPGQGLQFLFEYFSETQRNKGNFPGRFSGRQFSNSRSEMNVSTLELGDSALYLCASSSSGDRYGFSYEQYFGPGTRLTVT.

This rearrangement joins TRBV5-1 to TRBJ1-1; 9 bases are shared with TRBD1. The germline gives CDR1 SGHRS, CDR2 YFSETQ. The CDR3 runs 14 residues. Trimming removed 4 bases from V and 3 bases from J; junction bases left unmatched: 4. In DNA, the CDR3 is TGCGCCAGCAGCCCCCGGGACAGGGACACTGAAGCTTTCTTT. It translates to CASSPRDRDTEAFF.

The chain has TRBV6-5 and TRBJ2-5; 10 positions match TRBD2. The CDR3 is 15 residues long. Trimming at V came to 5 bases and at J to 5 bases, leaving 8 bases not matched to a gene. CDR1 is MNHEY, CDR2 SVGAGI, per germline. As DNA, the CDR3 is TGTGCCAGCAGTCAGCGGGAGGGCCCTCGGGAGACCCAGTACTTC. Translation: CASSQREGPRETQYF.

The chain joins TRBV29-1 to TRBJ1-1, with D unclear. V was shortened by 5 bases and J by 7 bases, with 20 bases between the two germline ends. This CDR3 has 14 amino acids. Per the germline V gene, CDR1 is SQVTM and CDR2 is ANQGSEA. The CDR3 sequence: CSVFRGSGPDEAFF. CDR3 DNA: TGCAGCGTTTTTCGGGGTTCGGGCCCAGATGAAGCTTTCTTT.

The gene calls are TRBV4-1 and TRBJ1-3; D not resolved. V lost 4 bases to trimming and J lost 3 bases, with 7 bases between them. The CDR3 has 13 amino acids. Germline CDR1 and CDR2: MGHRA and YSYEKL. The CDR3 loop is CASSRLVGNTIYF. In DNA form, the CDR3 reads TGCGCCAGCAGCCGCCTTGTTGGAAACACCATATATTTT.

The chain links TRBV6-5 to TRBJ1-3; D is ambiguous. The V end was cut by 6 bases, the J end by 4 bases, with 7 bases between. CDR1 is MNHEY, CDR2 SVGAGI, per germline. This CDR3 has 12 amino acids. The CDR3 sequence is CASSAGGNTIYF. CDR3 DNA sequence: TGTGCCAGCAGCGCTGGCGGAAACACCATATATTTT.

The chain carries TRBV7-9 and TRBJ2-7; TRBD1 is a possible D gene (6 bases). V was trimmed by 6 bases and J by 5 bases, leaving 8 bases between them. Looked up from germline, CDR1 is SEHNR and CDR2 is FQNEAQ (reference sequence). The CDR3 has 11 residues. The CDR3 protein is CASSYRDEQYF. CDR3 DNA sequence: TGTGCCAGCAGTTACAGGGACGAGCAGTACTTC.

This rearrangement joins TRBV27 to TRBJ1-2, with 8 bases lining up with TRBD1. The V and J ends lost 4 bases and 1 base, in that order; junction bases with no gene match: 5. CDR3 length: 15 residues. CDR1 MNHEY and CDR2 SMNVEV come from the germline V gene (reference sequence). Here the CDR3 DNA reads TGTGCCAGCAGTTCAATCGACAGGGGTAACTATGGCTACACCTTC. It encodes CASSSIDRGNYGYTF.

The rearrangement links TRBV5-1 to TRBJ1-2; D gene unclear. The CDR3 is 16 amino acids. The V end lost 0 bases, the J end lost 0 bases, and 12 bases lay between the germline ends. Germline lookup yields CDR1 SGHRS and CDR2 YFSETQ. The CDR3 DNA reads as TGCGCCAGCAGCTTGGCCGTGGCAGGACCTAACTATGGCTACACCTTC. Translated: CASSLAVAGPNYGYTF.

This clone was counted between two and nine times. V is TRBV30 and J is TRBJ2-7, with a weak D call TRBD2 (6 bases). The CDR3 runs to 11 residues. Germline V gene data show CDR1 as GTSNPN and CDR2 as SVGIG (reference sequence). The V gene lost 8 bases and the J gene lost 5 bases, with 13 bases spanning the gap. This CDR3 is CAGGAYHEQYF. The CDR3, as DNA: TGTGCCGGAGGGGCTTACCACGAGCAGTACTTC.

With respect to this clone: Sequence at one end of the junction differs from germline and may be a read error. The gene calls are TRBV5-8 and TRBJ1-1; 7 bases are a match to TRBD1. This CDR3 is built from 16 residues. Germline V gives CDR1 SGHTS, CDR2 YDEGEE. The CDR3 sequence: CASSTTTGNMNTETFF. CDR3 sequence (DNA): TGTGCCAGCAGCACAACGACAGGGAACATGAACACTGAAACTTTCTTT.

The rearrangement links TRBV18 to TRBJ2-5; 9 bases agree with TRBD1. From germline, CDR1 is KGHSH and CDR2 LQKENI. CDR3 length: 15 amino acids. Trimming took 3 bases from V and 2 from J; bases not matched to a gene: 4. The DNA for the CDR3 is TGTGCCAGCTCACCTCGGACAGGGGAACAAGAGACCCAGTACTTC. It encodes CASSPRTGEQETQYF. Complete variable domain (other parts from reference TRBV18 and TRBJ2-5): NAGVMQNPRHLVRRRGQEARLRCSPMKGHSHVYWYRQLPEEGLKFMVYLQKENIIDESGMPKERFSAEFPKEGPSILRIQQVVRGDSAAYFCASSPRTGEQETQYFGPGTRLLVL.

Regarding this clone: In the same sample, other DNA sequences code for this CDR3. The chain couples TRBV5-1 to TRBJ1-2, with D maybe TRBD1 (6 bases). The V and J ends lost 2 bases and 3 bases respectively, with 8 bases between them. Looked up from germline, CDR1 is SGHRS and CDR2 is YFSETQ. This CDR3 is 13 amino acids long. This CDR3 reads CASSLAGDYGYTF. The CDR3 DNA reads as TGCGCCAGCAGCTTAGCAGGGGACTATGGCTACACCTTC.

This clone has just a few counts. J is TRBJ2-7 and V is TRBV6-5; D might be TRBD2 (5 bases). The V and J ends lost 5 bases and 3 bases respectively, with 14 bases between them. Per germline, CDR1 MNHEY and CDR2 SVGAGI. The CDR3 length is 14 residues. This chain's CDR3 is CASSRTRDYYEQYF. CDR3 bases: TGTGCCAGCAGTCGAACTCGAGACTACTACGAGCAGTACTTC.

The chain joins TRBV28 to TRBJ2-6; D not resolved. Per germline, CDR1 MDHEN and CDR2 SYDVKM. CDR3 length equals 13 residues. Trimming stripped 6 bases from V and 4 bases from J, with 7 bases between. In DNA form, the CDR3 reads TGTGCCAGCAGAAAGCCCGGGGCCAACGTCCTGACTTTC. Translation: CASRKPGANVLTF. The full variable domain, with the rest looked up from reference TRBV28 and TRBJ2-6, is DVKVTQSSRYLVKRTGEKVFLECVQDMDHENMFWYRQDPGLGLRLIYFSYDVKMKEKGDIPEGYSVSREKKERFSLILESASTNQTSMYLCASRKPGANVLTFGAGSRLTVL.

CDR3 DNA: TGCGCCAGCAGCTTGGTGGGGCAAAATGATGAAGCTTTCTTT. It translates to CASSLVGQNDEAFF. This chain connects TRBV5-1 to TRBJ1-1; tentative D call: TRBD1 (5 bases). This CDR3 is built from 14 residues. Trimming shortened V by 0 bases and J by 7 bases, and 13 bases separated the two germline ends. Germline V gives CDR1 SGHRS, CDR2 YFSETQ.

The sample holds one count of this clone. The chain uses TRBV19 and TRBJ1-5; TRBD1 aligns across 11 bases. The CDR3 is made up of 14 amino acids. V lost 10 bases and J lost 3; bases outside the gene matches: 5. The germline CDR1 and CDR2 sequences are LNHDA and SQIVND (reference sequence). CDR3 in DNA: TGTGCCACTCGGGACAGGGGGAACAATCAGCCCCAGCATTTT. This encodes CATRDRGNNQPQHF.

This clone was picked up one time. Written as DNA, the CDR3 is TGTGCCAGCAGCTTAAAAGGCAGGGACTACAATCAGCCCCAGCATTTT. This gives the protein CASSLKGRDYNQPQHF. V gene TRBV7-8 combines with J gene TRBJ1-5, with D maybe TRBD1 (5 bases). There are 16 residues in the CDR3. In germline, CDR1 is SGHVS, CDR2 FQNEAQ. V lost 2 bases and J lost 3, with 14 bases in between.

V gene TRBV7-9 combines with J gene TRBJ2-2, with D tentatively TRBD1 (5 bases). CDR1 is SEHNR and CDR2 is FQNEAQ in the germline V gene (reference sequence). Deletions cut 4 bases from V and 7 bases from J, with 16 bases between. The CDR3 sequence is 15 residues long. CDR3 residues: CASSSDSRRVGELFF. The CDR3 DNA sequence: TGTGCCAGCAGCTCCGACAGTCGGCGCGTCGGGGAGCTGTTTTTT.

The chain couples TRBV7-8 to TRBJ1-4; tentative D call: TRBD1 (5 bases). This CDR3 spans 14 amino acids. In germline, CDR1 is SGHVS, CDR2 FQNEAQ. Trimming stripped 3 bases from V and 8 bases from J, with 13 bases between. CDR3 nucleotides: TGTGCCAGCAGCTTGACAGTTTTGGGCGAAAAACTGTTTTTT. Amino acids: CASSLTVLGEKLFF.

The chain joins TRBV28 to TRBJ2-7; tentatively, D is TRBD1 (5 bases). V was pared by 6 bases and J by 1 base, with 16 bases between. This CDR3 is built from 15 residues. Germline CDR1 reads MDHEN; CDR2 reads SYDVKM. The DNA for the CDR3 is TGTGCCAGCAGAATACCAGGGCGTTCATCCTACGAGCAGTACTTC. Translating it yields CASRIPGRSSYEQYF.

J is TRBJ2-3 and V is TRBV4-1; D is unclear. Trimming stripped 2 bases from V and 7 bases from J, with 10 bases between. Germline V lookup: CDR1 MGHRA, CDR2 YSYEKL. The CDR3 is 13 amino acids. CDR3 protein: CASSQLIINTQYF. The DNA of the CDR3 is TGCGCCAGCAGCCAACTCATTATAAATACGCAGTATTTT.

The chain employs TRBV19 and TRBJ1-5; 9 nucleotides agree with TRBD1. The CDR3 has 15 amino acids. Per germline, CDR1 LNHDA and CDR2 SQIVND (reference sequence). With V trimmed by 1 base and J by 6 bases, 4 bases remained unmatched. Here the CDR3 reads CASSIGTGGVQPQHF. The CDR3 DNA reads TGTGCCAGTAGTATAGGTACAGGGGGCGTTCAGCCCCAGCATTTT.